One and the same sample provided the 23 T cell receptor beta chains below, sequenced in a study of cytomegalovirus exposure and HLA in healthy donors. The primer mix had 60 Vbeta and 13 Jbeta primers. Assay used: immunoSEQ multiplex PCR; TCRdb lists only in-frame clones, some missing. Among approximately 130,000 clones listed, around 82% were seen once. Sequencing was carried out using PBMCs. Source of these receptors: a man aged 45-65 years in good health and CMV-seronegative.

The rearrangement uses TRBV15 and TRBJ2-5; D unresolved. Germline CDR1 reads LNHNV; CDR2 reads YYDKDF (reference sequence). Trimming shortened V by 0 bases and J by 4 bases, and 18 bases separated the two germline ends. This CDR3 spans 17 amino acids. Here the CDR3 reads CATSRDGLGGVGETQYF. CDR3 bases: TGTGCCACCAGCAGAGATGGTTTGGGTGGAGTTGGAGAGACCCAGTACTTC.

J is TRBJ2-7 and V is TRBV2; a weak D match, TRBD1 (6 bases). The CDR3 runs 15 residues. Germline V gives CDR1 SNHLY, CDR2 FYNNEI. Trimming removed 4 bases at V and 0 bases at J, with 13 bases between. CDR3 amino acids: CASSAVQGPSYEQYF. The DNA for the CDR3 is TGTGCCAGCAGTGCTGTTCAGGGGCCCTCCTACGAGCAGTACTTC.

The rearrangement joins TRBV4-2 to TRBJ2-7, with D unresolved. The V gene lost 1 base and the J gene lost 0 bases, with 7 bases spanning the gap. Looked up from germline, CDR1 is LGHNA and CDR2 is YNFKEQ. This CDR3 is built from 14 residues. The DNA for the CDR3 is TGTGCCAGCAGCCAAGCAACGGGCTCCTACGAGCAGTACTTC. It encodes CASSQATGSYEQYF.

V and J are TRBV2 and TRBJ2-1; 8 positions match TRBD1. V shed 1 base, J shed 10 bases, and the junction held 9 bases outside the gene matches. CDR1 and CDR2 from the germline V gene are SNHLY and FYNNEI. There are 15 residues in the CDR3. For the CDR3, the DNA is TGTGCCAGCAGTGAAGAAGGTAACAGGGGGTCGGAGCAGTTCTTC. Encoded protein: CASSEEGNRGSEQFF.

The gene calls are TRBV7-9 and TRBJ1-4, with 7 bases matching TRBD1. Trimming took 5 bases from V and 5 from J; bases not matched to a gene: 11. The germline V gene encodes CDR1 SEHNR and CDR2 FQNEAQ (reference sequence). This CDR3 comprises 16 residues. In nucleotides, the CDR3 is TGTGCCAGCAGCCCTCGACAGGGTTGGGGCAATGAAAAACTGTTTTTT. It yields the protein CASSPRQGWGNEKLFF.

V and J are TRBV29-1 and TRBJ2-1, with TRBD2 matching 14 bases. This CDR3 is 14 amino acids long. V lost 5 bases to trimming and J lost 6 bases; unmatched junction nucleotides: 3. CDR1 and CDR2 from the germline V gene are SQVTM and ANQGSEA. CDR3: CSVRTSGRTNEQFF. The CDR3 DNA reads as TGCAGCGTTCGGACTAGCGGGAGGACCAATGAGCAGTTCTTC.

V is TRBV5-6 and J is TRBJ2-3; 9 bases fit TRBD2. Looked up from germline, CDR1 is SGHDT and CDR2 is YYEEEE. The CDR3 spans 18 residues. Trimming cost V 3 bases and J 4 bases; bases outside gene matches: 15. The CDR3, as DNA: TGTGCCAGCAGCTACCCCCCAGTAGCGGGAGATAACGCAGATACGCAGTATTTT. The encoded protein is CASSYPPVAGDNADTQYF.

This chain's CDR3 is CASSFIRDNQETQYF. The CDR3 DNA is TGCGCCAGCAGCTTTATCCGGGACAACCAAGAGACCCAGTACTTC. The genes are TRBV5-1 and TRBJ2-5; perhaps TRBD1 as D (6 bases). Germline assignment: CDR1 SGHRS and CDR2 YFSETQ. Trimming shortened V by 2 bases and J by 0 bases, and 11 bases separated the two germline ends. The CDR3 loop spans 15 amino acids.

This clone has just a few counts. The chain is built from TRBV2 and TRBJ2-7; weak D call: TRBD2 (6 bases). Trimming took 7 bases from V and 5 from J, leaving 21 bases between them. The germline V gene encodes CDR1 SNHLY and CDR2 FYNNEI. This CDR3 region has 15 residues. The CDR3 protein is CASTYRETSPHEQYF. CDR3 nucleotides: TGTGCCAGCACTTACCGGGAGACTAGTCCCCACGAGCAGTACTTC.

This chain joins TRBV5-8 and TRBJ1-3; TRBD1 aligns across 7 bases. This CDR3 is 15 amino acids long. Germline V gene sequence: CDR1 SGHTS, CDR2 YDEGEE. The ends lost 4 bases at V and 3 bases at J; junction bases unmatched: 7. CDR3: CASSIRQGFGNTIYF. In nucleotides, the CDR3 is TGTGCCAGCAGCATCAGACAGGGTTTTGGAAACACCATATATTTT.

The rearrangement links TRBV5-4 to TRBJ2-7; D not certain. Germline V gene data show CDR1 as SGHNT and CDR2 as YYREEE (reference sequence). V was shortened by 2 bases and J by 0 bases, with 6 bases between the two germline ends. The CDR3 is 13 residues long. The CDR3 DNA reads as TGTGCCAGCAGCTTTGGCAGCTCCTACGAGCAGTACTTC. It yields the protein CASSFGSSYEQYF.

This chain uses TRBV7-2 with TRBJ2-1; perhaps TRBD1 as D (6 bases). This CDR3 is built from 14 residues. The germline V gene has CDR1 SGHTA and CDR2 FQGNSA. V was clipped by 5 bases and J by 12 bases, with 20 bases between them. The CDR3 sequence: CASSPRGQGLAQFF. CDR3 nucleotides: TGTGCCAGCAGCCCGCGAGGGCAGGGGCTTGCGCAGTTCTTC.

In its sample, this clone was seen a few times. This chain connects TRBV7-6 to TRBJ2-2, with D possibly TRBD2 on 5 matching bases. Deletions cut 7 bases from V and 4 bases from J, with 22 bases between. The CDR3 has 17 amino acids. Germline V gene data show CDR1 as SGHVS and CDR2 as FNYEAQ. The CDR3 region has the DNA TGTGCCAGCACCCTCCCGAGGGAGTTTGTTGTCACCGGGGAGCTGTTTTTT. As protein: CASTLPREFVVTGELFF.

This CDR3 reads CSVGAMTGEKLFF. DNA for the CDR3: TGCAGCGTCGGGGCTATGACAGGCGAAAAACTGTTTTTT. The chain is built from TRBV29-1 and TRBJ1-4; the D gene is possibly TRBD1 (6 bases). Trimming took off 6 bases at V and 8 bases at J, with 16 bases between the two ends. The CDR3 loop spans 13 amino acids. In germline, CDR1 is SQVTM, CDR2 ANQGSEA. Full variable domain (missing parts from reference TRBV29-1 and TRBJ1-4): SAVISQKPSRDICQRGTSLTIQCQVDSQVTMMFWYRQQPGQSLTLIATANQGSEATYESGFVIDKFPISRPNLTFSTLTVSNMSPEDSSIYLCSVGAMTGEKLFFGSGTQLSVL.

The chain recombines TRBV19 with TRBJ2-3, with D maybe TRBD1 (6 bases). The CDR3 totals 16 residues. Trimming stripped 5 bases from V and 3 bases from J, with 18 bases between. Germline V gene lookup returns CDR1 LNHDA and CDR2 SQIVND (reference sequence). For the CDR3, the DNA is TGTGCCAGTAGTTCAAACAGGGACCTTGGGACAGATACGCAGTATTTT. It translates to CASSSNRDLGTDTQYF.

The V call is TRBV9, the J call TRBJ2-2, with 9 nucleotides matching TRBD1. There are 16 residues in the CDR3. Germline V gene sequence: CDR1 SGDLS, CDR2 YYNGEE. With 3 bases clipped from V and 0 bases from J, the junction kept 3 bases outside the gene matches. CDR3 DNA: TGTGCCAGCAGCGCCACAGGGGGCGCGAACACCGGGGAGCTGTTTTTT. Residues: CASSATGGANTGELFF.

The chain uses TRBV27 and TRBJ2-5; perhaps TRBD2 as D (6 bases). V was clipped by 4 bases and J by 2 bases, with 11 bases between them. Per germline, CDR1 MNHEY and CDR2 SMNVEV (reference sequence). The CDR3 has 14 residues. The CDR3 DNA reads TGTGCCAGCAGTTCGAGGGACTTTCAAGAGACCCAGTACTTC. Protein: CASSSRDFQETQYF.

The rearrangement uses TRBV2 and TRBJ1-2, with 11 bases aligning to TRBD1. CDR3 size: 13 residues. V lost 5 bases and J lost 6; bases outside the gene matches: 2. CDR1 SNHLY and CDR2 FYNNEI come from the germline V gene. The CDR3 DNA reads as TGTGCCAGCAGTAGGACAGGGGGCGATGGCTACACCTTC. Translated, it gives CASSRTGGDGYTF.

The chain employs TRBV6-1 and TRBJ2-2; 11 positions agree with TRBD2. Trimming removed 8 bases from V and 4 bases from J; junction bases left unmatched: 12. Germline CDR1 reads MNHNS; CDR2 reads SASEGT. There are 17 residues in the CDR3. The CDR3 region is CASRGIAGGPGTGELFF. As DNA, the CDR3 is TGTGCCAGCCGTGGGATAGCGGGAGGGCCGGGCACCGGGGAGCTGTTTTTT.

This chain uses TRBV28 with TRBJ1-1; 7 bases map to TRBD1. Germline V gives CDR1 MDHEN, CDR2 SYDVKM. The CDR3 spans 15 residues. J gave up 0 bases and V 5 bases, and 6 bases lay outside the gene matches. CDR3 sequence: CASSAAGQLNTEAFF. In nucleotides, the CDR3 is TGTGCCAGCAGTGCGGCGGGACAGCTGAACACTGAAGCTTTCTTT. The variable domain in full, completed from reference TRBV28 and TRBJ1-1, reads DVKVTQSSRYLVKRTGEKVFLECVQDMDHENMFWYRQDPGLGLRLIYFSYDVKMKEKGDIPEGYSVSREKKERFSLILESASTNQTSMYLCASSAAGQLNTEAFFGQGTRLTVV.

This clone counts as medium-sized (0.01 to 0.1%). The rearrangement links TRBV29-1 to TRBJ1-1; D gene uncertain. Germline V gene lookup returns CDR1 SQVTM and CDR2 ANQGSEA. The CDR3 contains 12 residues. The CDR3 bases are TGCAGTTTCGAGTCCATGAACACTGAAGCTTTCTTT. Its protein product is CSFESMNTEAFF.

Only a few counts were recorded for this clone. The J gene is TRBJ2-3, the V gene TRBV28; possible D gene TRBD1, 5 bases. Germline V gene lookup returns CDR1 MDHEN and CDR2 SYDVKM. The CDR3 is 14 amino acids. V was pared by 6 bases and J by 4 bases, with 14 bases between. CDR3 bases: TGTGCCAGCAGAACAGGCAGGTCTCCAGATACGCAGTATTTT. As protein: CASRTGRSPDTQYF.

This clone has just one count. This sequence joins TRBV6-6 and TRBJ1-3; maybe TRBD1 (5 bases). The CDR3 covers 15 residues. CDR1 is MNHNY, CDR2 SVGAGI, per germline (reference sequence). Trimming stripped 0 bases from V and 5 bases from J, with 11 bases between. CDR3 coding DNA: TGTGCCAGCAGTTACTCCGACAGAGAGCGAAACACCATATATTTT. It encodes CASSYSDRERNTIYF.